This T cell receptor (beta chain) was sequenced during a study of blood T cell repertoires in COVID-19. Whole-study context: Sources were T cells, B-cell-depleted T cells, or PBMCs; the material itself was cDNA or gDNA.

Source study methods: Scientists estimated how many nucleated cells there were by amplifying reference gene primers. TCRdb's copy holds only in-frame clones and misses some; the assay was immunoSEQ multiplex PCR. Clone size and V and J calls were adopted from that table, with D and trimming inferred from the DNA. The sample lists about 200,000 clones, roughly 82% occurring once. CDR1 is SGHTA, CDR2 FQGNSA, per germline. Trimming shortened V by 5 bases and J by 10 bases, and 18 bases separated the two germline ends. This CDR3 is built from 14 residues. The clonotype originates from a middle-aged man with active or convalescent COVID-19. The sample comprised peripheral blood. The chain links TRBV7-2 to TRBJ2-1; D perhaps matches TRBD1 (6 bases). CDR3 sequence reads: CASSGTYRVVEQFF. In DNA, the CDR3 is TGTGCCAGCAGCGGCACCTACAGGGTGGTGGAGCAGTTCTTC. The variable domain in full, with the rest retrieved from reference TRBV7-2 and TRBJ2-1, is GAGVSQSPSNKVTEKGKDVELRCDPISGHTALYWYRQSLGQGLEFLIYFQGNSAPDKSGLPSDRFSAERTGGSVSTLTIQRTQQEDSAVYLCASSGTYRVVEQFFGPGTRLTVL.